The source of this T cell receptor (beta chain) is a study of T cell changes during pregnancy in multiple sclerosis. The data were produced by immunoSEQ multiplex PCR, yet TCRdb's version contains in-frame clones alone and is incomplete. The table records about 55,000 clones, approximately 94% of them present only once. This CDR3 has 14 amino acids. V was trimmed by 5 bases and J by 1 base, leaving 11 bases between them. Germline CDR1 MDHEN, CDR2 SYDVKM. This sample comprised CD8+ T cells from peripheral blood mononuclear cells, obtained in the third trimester of pregnancy. This receptor was obtained from a female donor with multiple sclerosis, enrolled in a pregnancy study. The chain is built from TRBV28 and TRBJ2-5; D is unclear. CDR3 amino acids: CASSPRQAQETQYF. DNA of the CDR3: TGTGCCAGCAGTCCCAGACAAGCCCAAGAGACCCAGTACTTC.